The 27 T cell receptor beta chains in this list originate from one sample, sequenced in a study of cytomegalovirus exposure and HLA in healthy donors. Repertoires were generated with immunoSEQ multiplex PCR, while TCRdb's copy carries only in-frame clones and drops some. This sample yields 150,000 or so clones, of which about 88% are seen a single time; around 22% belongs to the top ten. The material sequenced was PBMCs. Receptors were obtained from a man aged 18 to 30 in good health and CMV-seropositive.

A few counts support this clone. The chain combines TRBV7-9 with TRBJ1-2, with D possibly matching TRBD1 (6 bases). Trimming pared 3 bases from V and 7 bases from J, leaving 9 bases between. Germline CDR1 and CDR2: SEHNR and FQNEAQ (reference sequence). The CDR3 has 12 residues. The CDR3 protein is CASSFTGSGYTF. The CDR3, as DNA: TGTGCCAGCAGCTTCACAGGGAGTGGCTACACCTTC.

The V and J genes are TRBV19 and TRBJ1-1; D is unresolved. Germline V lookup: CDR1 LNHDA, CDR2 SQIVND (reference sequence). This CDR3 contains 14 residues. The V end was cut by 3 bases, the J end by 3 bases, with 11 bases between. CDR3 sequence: CASSINVVDTEAFF. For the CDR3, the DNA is TGTGCCAGTAGTATTAACGTCGTAGACACTGAAGCTTTCTTT.

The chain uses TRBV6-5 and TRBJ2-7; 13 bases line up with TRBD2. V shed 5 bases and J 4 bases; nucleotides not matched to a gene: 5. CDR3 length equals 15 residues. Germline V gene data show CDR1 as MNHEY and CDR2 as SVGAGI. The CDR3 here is CASSPGTSGIYEQYF. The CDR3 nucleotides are TGTGCCAGCAGTCCCGGGACTAGCGGGATATACGAGCAGTACTTC.

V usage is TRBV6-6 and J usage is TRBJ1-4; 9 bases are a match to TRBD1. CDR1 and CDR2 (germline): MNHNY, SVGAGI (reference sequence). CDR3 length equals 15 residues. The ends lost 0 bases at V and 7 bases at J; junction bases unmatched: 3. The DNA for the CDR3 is TGTGCCAGCAGTTACTCGGGACAGGGAAGTGAAAAACTGTTTTTT. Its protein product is CASSYSGQGSEKLFF.

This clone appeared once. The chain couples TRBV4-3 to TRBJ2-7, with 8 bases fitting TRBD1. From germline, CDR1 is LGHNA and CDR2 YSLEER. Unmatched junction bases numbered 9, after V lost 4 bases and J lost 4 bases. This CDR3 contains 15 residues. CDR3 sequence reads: CASSRRTGNQYEQYF. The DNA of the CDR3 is TGCGCCAGCAGCCGTCGGACAGGGAACCAGTACGAGCAGTACTTC.

The CDR3 reads CASSLRGSGSGNEQFF. The CDR3 bases are TGTGCCAGCAGTTTACGAGGTAGCGGGAGTGGCAATGAGCAGTTCTTC. The chain joins TRBV27 to TRBJ2-1, with 9 bases lining up with TRBD2. Germline CDR1 MNHEY, CDR2 SMNVEV (reference sequence). This CDR3 is 16 amino acids long. Germline trimming cut 2 bases from V and 6 bases from J; bases unmatched to any gene: 8.

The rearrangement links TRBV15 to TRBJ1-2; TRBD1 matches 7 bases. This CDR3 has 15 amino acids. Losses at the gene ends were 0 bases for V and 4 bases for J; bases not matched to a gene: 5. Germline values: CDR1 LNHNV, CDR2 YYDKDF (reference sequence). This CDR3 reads CATSRDLTGTYGYTF. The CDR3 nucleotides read TGTGCCACCAGCAGAGATCTGACAGGGACCTATGGCTACACCTTC.

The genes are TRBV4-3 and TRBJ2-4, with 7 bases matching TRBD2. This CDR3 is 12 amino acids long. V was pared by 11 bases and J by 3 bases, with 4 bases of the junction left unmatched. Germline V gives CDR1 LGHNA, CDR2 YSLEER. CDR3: CASRGVKNIQYF. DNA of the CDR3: TGCGCCTCTCGGGGGGTCAAAAACATTCAGTACTTC.

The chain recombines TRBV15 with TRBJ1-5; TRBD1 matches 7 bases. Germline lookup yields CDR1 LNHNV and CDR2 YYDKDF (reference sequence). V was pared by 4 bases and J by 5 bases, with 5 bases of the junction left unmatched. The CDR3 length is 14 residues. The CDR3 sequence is CATSKGTAYQPQHF. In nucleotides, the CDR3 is TGTGCCACCAGCAAAGGGACAGCCTATCAGCCCCAGCATTTT.

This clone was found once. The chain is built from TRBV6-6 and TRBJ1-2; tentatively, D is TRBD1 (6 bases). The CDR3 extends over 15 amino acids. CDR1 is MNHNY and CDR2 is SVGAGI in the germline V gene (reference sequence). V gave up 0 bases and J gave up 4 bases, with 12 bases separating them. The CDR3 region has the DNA TGTGCCAGCAGTTACTCGGACAGCGGGAGCTATGGCTACACCTTC. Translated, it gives CASSYSDSGSYGYTF.

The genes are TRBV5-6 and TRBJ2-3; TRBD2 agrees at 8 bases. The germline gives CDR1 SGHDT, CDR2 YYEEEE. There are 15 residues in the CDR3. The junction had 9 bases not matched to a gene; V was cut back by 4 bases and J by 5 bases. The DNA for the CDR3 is TGTGCCAGCAGCCACGAGGCGGGGGGAGTAGATACGCAGTATTTT. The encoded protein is CASSHEAGGVDTQYF. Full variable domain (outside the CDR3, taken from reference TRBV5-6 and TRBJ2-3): DAGVTQSPTHLIKTRGQQVTLRCSPKSGHDTVSWYQQALGQGPQFIFQYYEEEERQRGNFPDRFSGHQFPNYSSELNVNALLLGDSALYLCASSHEAGGVDTQYFGPGTRLTVL.

CDR3: CASTILAGGFYNEQFF. CDR3 coding DNA: TGTGCCAGCACCATCCTAGCGGGAGGGTTTTACAATGAGCAGTTCTTC. The chain recombines TRBV5-6 with TRBJ2-1, with 12 bases aligning to TRBD2. CDR1 SGHDT and CDR2 YYEEEE come from the germline V gene. After removal of 6 bases from V and 4 bases from J, the junction contained 8 bases not matched to a gene. The CDR3 is 16 residues long. Full variable domain (rest looked up from reference TRBV5-6 and TRBJ2-1): DAGVTQSPTHLIKTRGQQVTLRCSPKSGHDTVSWYQQALGQGPQFIFQYYEEEERQRGNFPDRFSGHQFPNYSSELNVNALLLGDSALYLCASTILAGGFYNEQFFGPGTRLTVL.

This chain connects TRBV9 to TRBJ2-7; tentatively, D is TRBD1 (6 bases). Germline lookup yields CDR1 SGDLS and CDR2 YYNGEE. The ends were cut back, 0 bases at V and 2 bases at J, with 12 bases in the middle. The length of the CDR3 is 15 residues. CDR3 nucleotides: TGTGCCAGCAGCGTAGGTGGGACAAACGCCTACGAGCAGTACTTC. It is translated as CASSVGGTNAYEQYF. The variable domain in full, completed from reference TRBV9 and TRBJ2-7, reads DSGVTQTPKHLITATGQRVTLRCSPRSGDLSVYWYQQSLDQGLQFLIQYYNGEERAKGNILERFSAQQFPDLHSELNLSSLELGDSALYFCASSVGGTNAYEQYFGPGTRLTVT.

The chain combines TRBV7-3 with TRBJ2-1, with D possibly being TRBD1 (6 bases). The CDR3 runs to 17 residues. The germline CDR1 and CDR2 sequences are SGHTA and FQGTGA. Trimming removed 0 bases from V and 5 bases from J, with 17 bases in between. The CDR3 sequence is CASSLTIGGTRNNEQFF. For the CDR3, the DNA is TGTGCCAGCAGCTTAACCATAGGGGGTACAAGGAACAATGAGCAGTTCTTC.

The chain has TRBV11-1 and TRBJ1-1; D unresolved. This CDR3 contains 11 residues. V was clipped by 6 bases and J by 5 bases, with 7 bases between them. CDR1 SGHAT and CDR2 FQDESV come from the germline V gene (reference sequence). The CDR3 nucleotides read TGTGCCAGCAGTCCGGGGACTGAAGCTTTCTTT. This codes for CASSPGTEAFF.

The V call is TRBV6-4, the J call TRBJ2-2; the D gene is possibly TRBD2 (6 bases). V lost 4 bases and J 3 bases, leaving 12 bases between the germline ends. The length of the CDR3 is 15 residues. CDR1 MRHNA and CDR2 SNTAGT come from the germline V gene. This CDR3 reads CASSVGGAYTGELFF. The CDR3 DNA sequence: TGTGCCAGCAGTGTTGGCGGGGCTTACACCGGGGAGCTGTTTTTT.

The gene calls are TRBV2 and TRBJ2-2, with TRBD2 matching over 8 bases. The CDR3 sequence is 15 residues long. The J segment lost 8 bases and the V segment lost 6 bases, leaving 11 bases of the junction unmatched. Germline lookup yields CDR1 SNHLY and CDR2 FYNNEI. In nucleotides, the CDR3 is TGTGCCAGCAGAACCCAAAGCGGGAGATCGGGGGAGCTGTTTTTT. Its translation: CASRTQSGRSGELFF.

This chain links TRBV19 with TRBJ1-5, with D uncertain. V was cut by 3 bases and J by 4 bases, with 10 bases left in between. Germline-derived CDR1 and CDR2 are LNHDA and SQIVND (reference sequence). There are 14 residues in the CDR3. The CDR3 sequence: CASSMTAGNQPQHF. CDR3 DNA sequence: TGTGCCAGTAGTATGACGGCGGGGAATCAGCCCCAGCATTTT.

The CDR3 here is CASSRQGASYEQYF. CDR3 bases: TGTGCCAGCAGCCGACAGGGGGCGAGCTACGAGCAGTACTTC. This chain joins TRBV6-5 and TRBJ2-7, with 10 bases that match TRBD1. The CDR3 runs to 14 residues. CDR1 is MNHEY and CDR2 is SVGAGI in the germline V gene. V was clipped by 6 bases and J by 3 bases; unmatched bases: 5.

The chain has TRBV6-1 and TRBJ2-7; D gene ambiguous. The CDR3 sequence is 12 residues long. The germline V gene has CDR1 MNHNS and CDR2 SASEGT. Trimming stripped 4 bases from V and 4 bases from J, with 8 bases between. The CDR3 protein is CASSVDTYEQYF. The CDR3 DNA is TGTGCCAGCAGTGTAGACACTTACGAGCAGTACTTC.

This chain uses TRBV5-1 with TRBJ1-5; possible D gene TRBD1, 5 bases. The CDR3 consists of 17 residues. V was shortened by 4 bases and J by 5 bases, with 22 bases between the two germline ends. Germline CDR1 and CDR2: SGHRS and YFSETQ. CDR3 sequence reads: CASSPSSGGSNDQPQHF. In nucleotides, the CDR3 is TGCGCCAGCAGCCCGAGTTCGGGGGGGTCAAACGATCAGCCCCAGCATTTT.

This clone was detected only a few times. The CDR3 DNA reads TGCAGCGCCGGGAGGGACAGAAATTACGAGCAGTACTTC. Translation gives CSAGRDRNYEQYF. The chain carries TRBV29-1 and TRBJ2-7, with a tentative D call TRBD2 (8 bases). The CDR3 totals 13 residues. Deletions cut 7 bases from V and 4 bases from J, with 17 bases between. Germline loops: CDR1 SQVTM, CDR2 ANQGSEA.

The CDR3 is CASSLLAGLQETQYF. The CDR3 nucleotides are TGCGCCAGCAGCTTACTAGCGGGCCTCCAAGAGACCCAGTACTTC. V is TRBV5-1 and J is TRBJ2-5, with 9 bases lining up with TRBD2. The germline gives CDR1 SGHRS, CDR2 YFSETQ. The CDR3 spans 15 residues. V lost 2 bases and J lost 1; bases outside the gene matches: 3.

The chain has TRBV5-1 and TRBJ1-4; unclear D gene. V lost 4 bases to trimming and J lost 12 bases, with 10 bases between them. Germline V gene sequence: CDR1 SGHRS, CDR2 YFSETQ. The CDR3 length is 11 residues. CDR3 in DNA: TGCGCCAGCAGCCTGGACGGAGAACTGTTTTTT. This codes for CASSLDGELFF. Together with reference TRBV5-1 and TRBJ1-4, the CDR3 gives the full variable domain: KAGVTQTPRYLIKTRGQQVTLSCSPISGHRSVSWYQQTPGQGLQFLFEYFSETQRNKGNFPGRFSGRQFSNSRSEMNVSTLELGDSALYLCASSLDGELFFGSGTQLSVL.

CDR3 nucleotide sequence: TGTGCCAGCAGTGGGGGGGAGGGCTCGGGACAGCCCCAGCATTTT. It encodes CASSGGEGSGQPQHF. V gene TRBV6-1 combines with J gene TRBJ1-5, with D tentatively TRBD1 (5 bases). Germline assignment: CDR1 MNHNS and CDR2 SASEGT. This CDR3 contains 15 residues. Trimming took 4 bases from V and 7 from J, leaving 17 bases between them.

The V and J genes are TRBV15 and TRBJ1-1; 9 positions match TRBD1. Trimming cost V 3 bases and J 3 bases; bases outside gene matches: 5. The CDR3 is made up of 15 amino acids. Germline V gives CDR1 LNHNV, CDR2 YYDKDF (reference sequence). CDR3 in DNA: TGTGCCACCAGCAGCACAGGGGGCGCGTACACTGAAGCTTTCTTT. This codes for CATSSTGGAYTEAFF.

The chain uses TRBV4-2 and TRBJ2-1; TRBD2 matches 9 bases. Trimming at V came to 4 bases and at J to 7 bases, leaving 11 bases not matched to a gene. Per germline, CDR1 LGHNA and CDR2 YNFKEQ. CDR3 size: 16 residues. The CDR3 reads CASSRRGREGRNEQFF. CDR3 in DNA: TGTGCCAGCAGCCGAAGGGGGCGGGAGGGCCGGAATGAGCAGTTCTTC.